This TCR beta chain was sequenced during a study of T cells in Graves' hyperthyroidism and ophthalmopathy. Regarding the study as a whole: With a median lead of approximately six months before onset, the model predicted ophthalmopathy. Separation of ophthalmopathy from stable hyperthyroidism was achieved by a 13 V-J model.

For this clonotype: Its antigen is not known.

This CDR3 is built from 17 residues. The germline V gene has CDR1 MNHEY and CDR2 SVGAGI. The V gene lost 4 bases and the J gene lost 4 bases, with 19 bases spanning the gap. Stable Graves' hyperthyroidism meant no ophthalmopathy progression within 18 months. Using RNA transcripts as the source, TCR beta CDR3 regions were amplified. The HTBI set primed first-round TCR CDR3 RT-PCR. One entry per CDR3 protein results from TCRdb running MiXCR on the multiplex PCR reads. The table includes 300,000 to 400,000 distinct CDR3 sequences, under 25% detected once. The chain carries TRBV6-5 and TRBJ2-2; weak D call: TRBD2 (7 bases). This sequence was found in a woman aged 45-65 years with Graves' hyperthyroidism. Sequencing was performed on blood. DNA of the CDR3: TGTGCCAGCAGTTCGCCGAAAGGGGGGGCAGGCACCGGGGAGCTGTTTTTT. Its protein is CASSSPKGGAGTGELFF.